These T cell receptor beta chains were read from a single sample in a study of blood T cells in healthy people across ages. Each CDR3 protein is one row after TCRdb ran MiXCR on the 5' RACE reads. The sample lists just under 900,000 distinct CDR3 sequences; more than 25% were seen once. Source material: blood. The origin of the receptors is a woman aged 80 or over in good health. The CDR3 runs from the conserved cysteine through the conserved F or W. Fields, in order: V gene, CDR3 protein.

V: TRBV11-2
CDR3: CASSLDPSGSYEQYF

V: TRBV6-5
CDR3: CASSFTGLVTDTQYF

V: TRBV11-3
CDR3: CASSLQGGSYNEQFF

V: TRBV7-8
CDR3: CASSLGEGRSEKLFF

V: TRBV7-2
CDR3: CASSFGGLAGLNEQFF

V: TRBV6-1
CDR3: CASSSLASYNEQFF

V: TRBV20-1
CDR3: CSAGRGVDEQYF

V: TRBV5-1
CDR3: CASNTEGKETQYF

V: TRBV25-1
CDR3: CASKGGYGPGSDAEAFF

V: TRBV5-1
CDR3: CASSLGQRQETQYF

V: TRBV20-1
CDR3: CSASFLQATDTQYF

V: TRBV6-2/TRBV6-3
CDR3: CASSGLPGTGEVGTQYF

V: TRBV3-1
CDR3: CASSHLIGEATQYF

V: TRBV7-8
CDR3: CASSRQTGNTGELFF

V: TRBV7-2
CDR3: CASSLAGRVTDTQYF

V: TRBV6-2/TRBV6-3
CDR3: CASRPGQGEQYF

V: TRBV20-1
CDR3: CSARVWQPSEQYF

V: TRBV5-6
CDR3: CASSPRGLRSYEQYF

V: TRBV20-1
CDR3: CSPRPDSRPQFF

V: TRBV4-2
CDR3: CASTLPGTGDEKLFF

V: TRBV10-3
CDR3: CAINGQGGANEQFF

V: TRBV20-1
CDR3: CSGGGTGLSYEQYF

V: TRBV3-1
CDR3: CASTSGSLYGYTF

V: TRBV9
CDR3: CASSETGRYNEQYF

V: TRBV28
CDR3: CASIADSEAFF

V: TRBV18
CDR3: CASSPGHQRDEKLFF

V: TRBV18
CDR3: CASSLPAGNGYTF

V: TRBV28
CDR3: CASRFDRGRINEQFF

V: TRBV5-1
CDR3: CASSLAGQDEQYF

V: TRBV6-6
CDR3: CASRTPQGDGADTQYF

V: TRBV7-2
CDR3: CASSLNPPPPGRGYEQYF

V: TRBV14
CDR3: CASSQWTTKGADDYTF

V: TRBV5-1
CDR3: CASSLLTGGFYNEQYF

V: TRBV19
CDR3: CASSANGRMNTEAFF

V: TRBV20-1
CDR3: CSARDLVTEGNYGYTF

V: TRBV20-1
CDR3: CSATGTGSANYGYTF

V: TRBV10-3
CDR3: CAISELQGKLFF

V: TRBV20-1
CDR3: CSARSDRGGFSGELFF

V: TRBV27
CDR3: CASSFRQGPSSYNEQFF

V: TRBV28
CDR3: CASRPGGAGEQFF

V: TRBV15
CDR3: CATSKGGDRGRRGYTF

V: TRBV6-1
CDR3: CASSAESQETQYF

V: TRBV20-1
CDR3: CSARVGLRGVSYEQYF

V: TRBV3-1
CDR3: CASSPTEGIEAFF

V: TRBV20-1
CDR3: CSARGRIGTAYSNQPQHF

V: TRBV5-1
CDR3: CASSSGRVNTGELFF

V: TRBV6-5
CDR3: CASSYDRGPYNEQFF

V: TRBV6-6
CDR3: CAIGQGNQPQHF

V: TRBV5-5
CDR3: CASSSRQAVRNEQFF

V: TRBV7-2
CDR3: CASSLRGAEPTDTQYF

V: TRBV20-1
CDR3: CSAPPSSSGGFNEQFF

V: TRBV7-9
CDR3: CASSRRDRKTGNTIYF

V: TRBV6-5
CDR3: CASTQSGAKNIQYF

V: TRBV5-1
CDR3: CASSLSRVETQYF

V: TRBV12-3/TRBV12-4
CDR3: CASSPRQGAGGNEQFF

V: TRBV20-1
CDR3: CSARDPGDLYNEQFF

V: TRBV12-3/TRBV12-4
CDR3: CASRPGQYNEQYF

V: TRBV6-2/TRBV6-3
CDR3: CASRLPSDRKEQYF

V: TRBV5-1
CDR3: CASSSISGNTIYF

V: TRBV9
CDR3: CASSVGTGDSNQPQHF